The source of this T cell receptor (beta chain) is a study of control samples from healthy donors and cancer patients. The repertoire was sequenced with immunoSEQ multiplex PCR; TCRdb's copy has only in-frame clones and lacks some. Counted here are more than 95,000 clones, around 87% occurring once; the ten biggest clones make up 8% to 9%. V dropped 7 bases and J dropped 3 bases, with 12 bases sitting between them. CDR3 length: 14 amino acids. In germline, CDR1 is SNHLY, CDR2 FYNNEI. The receptor was isolated from a man in his forties in good health. V and J are TRBV2 and TRBJ1-4, with D hard to call. Sequencing used blood. In DNA, the CDR3 is TGTGCCAGCACCTCGGACGGACCTAATGAAAAACTGTTTTTT. This translates into CASTSDGPNEKLFF.